The present T cell receptor (beta chain) was sequenced within a study of blood T cell repertoires in COVID-19. Clones were read by immunoSEQ multiplex PCR, and TCRdb kept only the in-frame ones, dropping some. Here the sample spans 200,000 to 250,000 clones, about 90% being singletons. V was cut by 0 bases and J by 6 bases, with 9 bases left in between. Germline loops: CDR1 SGDLS, CDR2 YYNGEE. This CDR3 spans 13 amino acids. This chain links TRBV9 with TRBJ1-1, with D unclear. This receptor was taken from a woman younger than 30 who had recovered from COVID-19. The source material was peripheral blood. The CDR3 spells CASSVVPGPEAFF. For the CDR3, the DNA is TGTGCCAGCAGCGTAGTGCCAGGCCCTGAAGCTTTCTTT.